This entry features one TCR beta chain sequence. The sample holds other DNA sequences that translate to the same CDR3. The record originates from a study of blood T cell repertoires in COVID-19. Across the study: Researchers got acute and convalescent COVID-19 samples from the United States, Italy and Spain. PBMCs, B-cell-depleted T cells, or T cells provided the cDNA or gDNA that made up the material.

In the original analysis: Amplification with reference gene primers provided the estimates of nucleated cell counts. Data came from immunoSEQ multiplex PCR; TCRdb stores just in-frame clones and leaves some out. V and J calls and clone size are as listed in that table; D and trimming were resolved from the DNA. This repertoire shows about 52,000 clones, 70% to 85% found once; its top ten account for 11%. It was during active infection that Seattle patients were enrolled and then longitudinally followed. Germline assignment: CDR1 SGHRS and CDR2 YFSETQ. V was shortened by 4 bases and J by 2 bases, with 12 bases between the two germline ends. The CDR3 consists of 14 residues.

The material sequenced was peripheral blood. V gene TRBV5-1 combines with J gene TRBJ1-2; no definite D call. The receptor's source is an elderly man with COVID-19, enrolled during active disease. The CDR3 nucleotides read TGCGCCAGCAGCCCCCGGGGAGGGAACTATGGCTACACCTTC. Amino acid sequence: CASSPRGGNYGYTF.